A single sample is the source of the 25 T cell receptor beta chains below, sequenced in a study of T cell responses to AZD1222 COVID-19 vaccine. TCRdb keeps only in-frame clones here, not all; method: immunoSEQ multiplex PCR. The table lists some 110,000 clones, 86% of them singletons. The sample consisted of peripheral blood, taken 28 days after the second dose of the MenACWY control vaccine. Receptor source: an adult who received the MenACWY meningococcal vaccine as a control.

The chain links TRBV11-1 to TRBJ2-7; D is possibly TRBD2 (6 bases). CDR3 length: 16 amino acids. Deletions cut 5 bases from V and 0 bases from J, with 17 bases between. CDR1 and CDR2 (germline): SGHAT, FQDESV (reference sequence). The CDR3 sequence: CASSTPAGRYSYEQYF. The CDR3 DNA reads TGTGCCAGCAGCACCCCGGCGGGACGGTACTCCTACGAGCAGTACTTC.

This chain links TRBV11-1 with TRBJ2-7; no clear D. Germline CDR1 SGHAT, CDR2 FQDESV (reference sequence). V lost 1 base, J lost 2 bases, and 6 bases lay in between. This CDR3 is 13 amino acids long. The CDR3 sequence is CASSLVHPYEQYF. The CDR3, as DNA: TGTGCCAGCAGCTTAGTCCACCCCTACGAGCAGTACTTC. Full variable domain (missing parts from reference TRBV11-1 and TRBJ2-7): EAEVAQSPRYKITEKSQAVAFWCDPISGHATLYWYRQILGQGPELLVQFQDESVVDDSQLPKDRFSAERLKGVDSTLKIQPAELGDSAMYLCASSLVHPYEQYFGPGTRLTVT.

J is TRBJ1-1 and V is TRBV5-1; D is possibly TRBD1 (5 bases). V was shortened by 0 bases and J by 5 bases, with 17 bases between the two germline ends. The CDR3 totals 16 residues. CDR1 and CDR2 from the germline V gene are SGHRS and YFSETQ. DNA of the CDR3: TGCGCCAGCAGCTTGGCAGGGAGTGGCCTTCGTACTGAAGCTTTCTTT. Translated, it gives CASSLAGSGLRTEAFF.

This clone occurred once. The CDR3 DNA reads TGTGCCAGCAGCTTAGGGCTAGCGTTATACGAGCAGTACTTC. Translating gives CASSLGLALYEQYF. This chain links TRBV7-2 with TRBJ2-7; a weak D match, TRBD2 (6 bases). The germline V gene has CDR1 SGHTA and CDR2 FQGNSA. The CDR3 is made up of 14 amino acids. V was trimmed by 1 base and J by 4 bases, leaving 11 bases between them.

The chain is built from TRBV6-5 and TRBJ2-1; 7 bases line up with TRBD2. V was clipped by 2 bases and J by 7 bases; unmatched bases: 8. CDR1 and CDR2 from the germline V gene are MNHEY and SVGAGI. The CDR3 consists of 15 residues. CDR3 loop: CASSYRGSRGNEQFF. The CDR3 nucleotides read TGTGCCAGCAGTTACCGCGGTTCGCGGGGGAATGAGCAGTTCTTC.

This chain connects TRBV29-1 to TRBJ1-4; D gene uncertain. The CDR3 sequence is 13 residues long. Germline V gene lookup returns CDR1 SQVTM and CDR2 ANQGSEA. V was clipped by 6 bases and J by 4 bases, with 12 bases between them. The CDR3 protein is CSVRGSSNEKLFF. In DNA form, the CDR3 reads TGCAGCGTCCGAGGGTCTAGTAATGAAAAACTGTTTTTT.

This chain connects TRBV7-8 to TRBJ1-1; 10 bases align to TRBD1. Germline assignment: CDR1 SGHVS and CDR2 FQNEAQ. The CDR3 totals 18 residues. V gave up 5 bases and J gave up 5 bases; unmatched junction bases: 17. In nucleotides, the CDR3 is TGTGCCAGCAGCCCCCGGGACAGGGGCGGCGCGACGAGGACTGAAGCTTTCTTT. It specifies CASSPRDRGGATRTEAFF.

This chain connects TRBV4-1 to TRBJ2-7; TRBD1 or TRBD2 may be the D gene (5 bases each). V gave up 4 bases and J gave up 4 bases, with 14 bases separating them. This CDR3 region has 14 residues. The germline gives CDR1 MGHRA, CDR2 YSYEKL. In nucleotides, the CDR3 is TGCGCCAGCAGCCCAACCAGGGACCCATACGAGCAGTACTTC. It is translated as CASSPTRDPYEQYF.

The chain carries TRBV5-1 and TRBJ1-1, with a weak D call TRBD1 (6 bases). This CDR3 has 17 amino acids. The ends were cut back, 0 bases at V and 2 bases at J, with 17 bases in the middle. The V gene's germline CDR1 is SGHRS and CDR2 YFSETQ. CDR3 nucleotides: TGCGCCAGCAGCTTGGCCTCTTACAGGGTAGGTAACACTGAAGCTTTCTTT. As protein: CASSLASYRVGNTEAFF.

This clone has more than one count but fewer than ten. The gene calls are TRBV6-5 and TRBJ1-2; 8 bases agree with TRBD1. Trimming removed 7 bases from V and 4 bases from J; junction bases left unmatched: 5. The CDR3 is 13 amino acids. Germline-derived CDR1 and CDR2 are MNHEY and SVGAGI. CDR3 nucleotide sequence: TGTGCCAGCACCCGGACAGGGCTCTATGGCTACACCTTC. Translated, it gives CASTRTGLYGYTF.

V and J are TRBV19 and TRBJ1-1, with no clear D. Germline CDR1 is LNHDA and CDR2 is SQIVND (reference sequence). This CDR3 is built from 12 residues. V shed 10 bases and J shed 4 bases, with 13 bases lying between them. CDR3: CATSRGSTEAFF. The DNA of the CDR3 is TGTGCCACCTCGAGAGGGTCCACTGAAGCTTTCTTT.

The CDR3 loop is CASSLRAHRGLLSGNTIYF. The DNA of the CDR3 is TGTGCCAGCAGCTTAAGGGCGCACAGGGGTCTCCTCTCTGGAAACACCATATATTTT. The genes are TRBV7-2 and TRBJ1-3; 7 bases align to TRBD1. CDR1 and CDR2 (germline): SGHTA, FQGNSA. This CDR3 has 19 amino acids. With V trimmed by 2 bases and J by 0 bases, 13 bases remained unmatched.

CDR3 amino acids: CACSGLAEETQYF. In DNA form, the CDR3 reads TGTGCCTGCTCGGGACTAGCAGAAGAGACCCAGTACTTC. V is TRBV6-5 and J is TRBJ2-5, with 9 positions matching TRBD2. CDR1 and CDR2 (germline): MNHEY, SVGAGI. CDR3 length: 13 amino acids. V lost 11 bases to trimming and J lost 3 bases; unmatched junction nucleotides: 7.

The chain is built from TRBV24-1 and TRBJ2-3, with D possibly matching TRBD2 (5 bases). CDR1 is KGHDR and CDR2 is SFDVKD in the germline V gene. The CDR3 is 15 residues long. Trimming pared 0 bases from V and 4 bases from J, leaving 10 bases between. The CDR3 region has the DNA TGTGCCACCAGTGATTTGGCCCAGGAGGCAGATACGCAGTATTTT. Encoded protein: CATSDLAQEADTQYF.

V and J are TRBV30 and TRBJ1-1, with D possibly being TRBD1 (5 bases). The germline V gene encodes CDR1 GTSNPN and CDR2 SVGIG (reference sequence). The CDR3 length is 12 residues. The ends were cut back, 1 base at V and 7 bases at J, with 10 bases in the middle. The CDR3: CAWSALRGEAFF. DNA of the CDR3: TGTGCCTGGAGTGCACTGAGGGGTGAAGCTTTCTTT.

J is TRBJ2-7 and V is TRBV12-5; D gene unclear. CDR1 and CDR2 (germline): LGHNT, FRNRAP. The CDR3 has 14 residues. Between the trimmed V and J ends, which lost 0 bases and 4 bases, there was a span of 10 bases. In DNA, the CDR3 is TGTGCTAGTGGTTTGGTAAACCCCCCATACGAGCAGTACTTC. Translating it yields CASGLVNPPYEQYF.

The chain uses TRBV11-2 and TRBJ2-7; TRBD1 aligns across 7 bases. This CDR3 has 14 residues. CDR1 SGHAT and CDR2 FQNNGV come from the germline V gene. J lost 3 bases, V lost 5 bases, and 7 bases had no gene match. DNA of the CDR3: TGTGCCAGCAGCAAACTGGGACAGTACTACGAGCAGTACTTC. This encodes CASSKLGQYYEQYF.

V and J are TRBV5-8 and TRBJ2-3, with 7 bases lining up with TRBD1. CDR1 and CDR2 (germline): SGHTS, YDEGEE. CDR3 length: 16 amino acids. J gave up 1 base and V 2 bases, and 7 bases lay outside the gene matches. The CDR3 here is CASSLYNDRGTDTQYF. CDR3 coding DNA: TGTGCCAGCAGCTTATACAACGACAGGGGCACAGATACGCAGTATTTT. Looking up the rest from reference TRBV5-8 and TRBJ2-3 gives the full variable domain: EAGVTQSPTHLIKTRGQQATLRCSPISGHTSVYWYQQALGLGLQFLLWYDEGEERNRGNFPPRFSGRQFPNYSSELNVNALELEDSALYLCASSLYNDRGTDTQYFGPGTRLTVL.

Points on this clone: Because the CDR3's place on the DNA is in doubt, the DNA is left out and the CDR3 is given as listed by TCRdb. CDR3 amino acids: CASSKWWGQGTYSNQPQHF. The V gene is TRBV21-1, the J gene TRBJ1-5; TRBD1 is the table's D call and was not checked against the DNA. TRBV21-1 is tagged as a pseudogene. The CDR3 is 19 residues long, counting both termini.

This rearrangement joins TRBV5-5 to TRBJ2-3; D gene unclear. Germline assignment: CDR1 SGHKS and CDR2 YYEKEE (reference sequence). This CDR3 has 15 residues. V was trimmed by 0 bases and J by 1 base, leaving 9 bases between them. The CDR3 DNA follows: TGTGCCAGCAGCTTGGTTCCGACACGCACAGATACGCAGTATTTT. Encoded protein: CASSLVPTRTDTQYF.

CDR3 in amino acids: CASSLGASGGPDTQYF. The CDR3 DNA reads TGCGCCAGCAGCTTGGGAGCTAGCGGGGGGCCAGATACGCAGTATTTT. The V call is TRBV5-1, the J call TRBJ2-3; 11 nucleotides agree with TRBD2. The trim removed 0 bases at V and 4 bases at J, leaving 4 bases unmatched. The CDR3 has 16 residues. The germline V gene has CDR1 SGHRS and CDR2 YFSETQ.

This sequence joins TRBV7-2 and TRBJ1-4; maybe TRBD1 (5 bases). This CDR3 is built from 15 residues. Germline CDR1 reads SGHTA; CDR2 reads FQGNSA. With 5 bases removed from V and 6 bases from J, the gap between germline ends came to 16 bases. DNA of the CDR3: TGTGCCAGCAGCCTCAGGGCGGCGATAGATGAAAAACTGTTTTTT. It yields the protein CASSLRAAIDEKLFF.

CDR3 sequence: CASSLIISGNTIYF. The DNA of the CDR3 is TGTGCCAGCAGCTTGATAATCTCTGGAAACACCATATATTTT. This rearrangement joins TRBV5-5 to TRBJ1-3; no clear D gene. Germline CDR1 and CDR2: SGHKS and YYEKEE (reference sequence). With 1 base removed from V and 0 bases from J, the gap between germline ends came to 5 bases. The CDR3 sequence is 14 residues long.

There are a few counts of this clone. The gene calls are TRBV28 and TRBJ2-5, with D unclear. The CDR3 is 15 residues long. CDR1 and CDR2 from the germline V gene are MDHEN and SYDVKM. Trimming removed 5 bases from V and 2 bases from J, with 15 bases in between. The CDR3 protein is CASSPISNTQETQYF. CDR3 DNA sequence: TGTGCCAGCAGTCCAATAAGTAATACTCAAGAGACCCAGTACTTC.

The table lists this clone with many counts. The gene calls are TRBV7-9 and TRBJ1-4; tentatively, D is TRBD1 (6 bases). V was pared by 1 base and J by 8 bases, with 14 bases between. Germline CDR1 SEHNR, CDR2 FQNEAQ (reference sequence). This CDR3 has 15 amino acids. In DNA form, the CDR3 reads TGTGCCAGCAGCTTAGTAGGGGGGAATTTGGAAAAACTGTTTTTT. It translates to CASSLVGGNLEKLFF.